The clone carrying this T cell receptor (beta chain) was seen at least ten times. Its target is unknown. The data derive from a study of T cell repertoires in cytomegalovirus infection. The CDR3 is 14 residues long. Germline V CDR1 and CDR2: ENHRY, SYGVKD. V lost 4 bases and J 2 bases, leaving 11 bases between the germline ends. TCRdb re-derived calls from the reads in MiXCR, one entry per CDR3 protein. The repertoire includes about 900,000 distinct CDR3 sequences, more than 25% of them detected once, and over 12% sits in the top ten. The material was cultured CD8+ T cells from PBMCs, obtained from culture after CMV antigen stimulation. The gene calls are TRBV10-3 and TRBJ1-1; D remains unclear. This clonotype was obtained from a human donor in good health (CMV status not recorded). Some clones in this sample may be carry-over from other donors' samples. The CDR3 reads CAISGGELNTEAFF. CDR3 nucleotide sequence: TGTGCCATCAGTGGGGGAGAGCTTAACACTGAAGCTTTCTTT.